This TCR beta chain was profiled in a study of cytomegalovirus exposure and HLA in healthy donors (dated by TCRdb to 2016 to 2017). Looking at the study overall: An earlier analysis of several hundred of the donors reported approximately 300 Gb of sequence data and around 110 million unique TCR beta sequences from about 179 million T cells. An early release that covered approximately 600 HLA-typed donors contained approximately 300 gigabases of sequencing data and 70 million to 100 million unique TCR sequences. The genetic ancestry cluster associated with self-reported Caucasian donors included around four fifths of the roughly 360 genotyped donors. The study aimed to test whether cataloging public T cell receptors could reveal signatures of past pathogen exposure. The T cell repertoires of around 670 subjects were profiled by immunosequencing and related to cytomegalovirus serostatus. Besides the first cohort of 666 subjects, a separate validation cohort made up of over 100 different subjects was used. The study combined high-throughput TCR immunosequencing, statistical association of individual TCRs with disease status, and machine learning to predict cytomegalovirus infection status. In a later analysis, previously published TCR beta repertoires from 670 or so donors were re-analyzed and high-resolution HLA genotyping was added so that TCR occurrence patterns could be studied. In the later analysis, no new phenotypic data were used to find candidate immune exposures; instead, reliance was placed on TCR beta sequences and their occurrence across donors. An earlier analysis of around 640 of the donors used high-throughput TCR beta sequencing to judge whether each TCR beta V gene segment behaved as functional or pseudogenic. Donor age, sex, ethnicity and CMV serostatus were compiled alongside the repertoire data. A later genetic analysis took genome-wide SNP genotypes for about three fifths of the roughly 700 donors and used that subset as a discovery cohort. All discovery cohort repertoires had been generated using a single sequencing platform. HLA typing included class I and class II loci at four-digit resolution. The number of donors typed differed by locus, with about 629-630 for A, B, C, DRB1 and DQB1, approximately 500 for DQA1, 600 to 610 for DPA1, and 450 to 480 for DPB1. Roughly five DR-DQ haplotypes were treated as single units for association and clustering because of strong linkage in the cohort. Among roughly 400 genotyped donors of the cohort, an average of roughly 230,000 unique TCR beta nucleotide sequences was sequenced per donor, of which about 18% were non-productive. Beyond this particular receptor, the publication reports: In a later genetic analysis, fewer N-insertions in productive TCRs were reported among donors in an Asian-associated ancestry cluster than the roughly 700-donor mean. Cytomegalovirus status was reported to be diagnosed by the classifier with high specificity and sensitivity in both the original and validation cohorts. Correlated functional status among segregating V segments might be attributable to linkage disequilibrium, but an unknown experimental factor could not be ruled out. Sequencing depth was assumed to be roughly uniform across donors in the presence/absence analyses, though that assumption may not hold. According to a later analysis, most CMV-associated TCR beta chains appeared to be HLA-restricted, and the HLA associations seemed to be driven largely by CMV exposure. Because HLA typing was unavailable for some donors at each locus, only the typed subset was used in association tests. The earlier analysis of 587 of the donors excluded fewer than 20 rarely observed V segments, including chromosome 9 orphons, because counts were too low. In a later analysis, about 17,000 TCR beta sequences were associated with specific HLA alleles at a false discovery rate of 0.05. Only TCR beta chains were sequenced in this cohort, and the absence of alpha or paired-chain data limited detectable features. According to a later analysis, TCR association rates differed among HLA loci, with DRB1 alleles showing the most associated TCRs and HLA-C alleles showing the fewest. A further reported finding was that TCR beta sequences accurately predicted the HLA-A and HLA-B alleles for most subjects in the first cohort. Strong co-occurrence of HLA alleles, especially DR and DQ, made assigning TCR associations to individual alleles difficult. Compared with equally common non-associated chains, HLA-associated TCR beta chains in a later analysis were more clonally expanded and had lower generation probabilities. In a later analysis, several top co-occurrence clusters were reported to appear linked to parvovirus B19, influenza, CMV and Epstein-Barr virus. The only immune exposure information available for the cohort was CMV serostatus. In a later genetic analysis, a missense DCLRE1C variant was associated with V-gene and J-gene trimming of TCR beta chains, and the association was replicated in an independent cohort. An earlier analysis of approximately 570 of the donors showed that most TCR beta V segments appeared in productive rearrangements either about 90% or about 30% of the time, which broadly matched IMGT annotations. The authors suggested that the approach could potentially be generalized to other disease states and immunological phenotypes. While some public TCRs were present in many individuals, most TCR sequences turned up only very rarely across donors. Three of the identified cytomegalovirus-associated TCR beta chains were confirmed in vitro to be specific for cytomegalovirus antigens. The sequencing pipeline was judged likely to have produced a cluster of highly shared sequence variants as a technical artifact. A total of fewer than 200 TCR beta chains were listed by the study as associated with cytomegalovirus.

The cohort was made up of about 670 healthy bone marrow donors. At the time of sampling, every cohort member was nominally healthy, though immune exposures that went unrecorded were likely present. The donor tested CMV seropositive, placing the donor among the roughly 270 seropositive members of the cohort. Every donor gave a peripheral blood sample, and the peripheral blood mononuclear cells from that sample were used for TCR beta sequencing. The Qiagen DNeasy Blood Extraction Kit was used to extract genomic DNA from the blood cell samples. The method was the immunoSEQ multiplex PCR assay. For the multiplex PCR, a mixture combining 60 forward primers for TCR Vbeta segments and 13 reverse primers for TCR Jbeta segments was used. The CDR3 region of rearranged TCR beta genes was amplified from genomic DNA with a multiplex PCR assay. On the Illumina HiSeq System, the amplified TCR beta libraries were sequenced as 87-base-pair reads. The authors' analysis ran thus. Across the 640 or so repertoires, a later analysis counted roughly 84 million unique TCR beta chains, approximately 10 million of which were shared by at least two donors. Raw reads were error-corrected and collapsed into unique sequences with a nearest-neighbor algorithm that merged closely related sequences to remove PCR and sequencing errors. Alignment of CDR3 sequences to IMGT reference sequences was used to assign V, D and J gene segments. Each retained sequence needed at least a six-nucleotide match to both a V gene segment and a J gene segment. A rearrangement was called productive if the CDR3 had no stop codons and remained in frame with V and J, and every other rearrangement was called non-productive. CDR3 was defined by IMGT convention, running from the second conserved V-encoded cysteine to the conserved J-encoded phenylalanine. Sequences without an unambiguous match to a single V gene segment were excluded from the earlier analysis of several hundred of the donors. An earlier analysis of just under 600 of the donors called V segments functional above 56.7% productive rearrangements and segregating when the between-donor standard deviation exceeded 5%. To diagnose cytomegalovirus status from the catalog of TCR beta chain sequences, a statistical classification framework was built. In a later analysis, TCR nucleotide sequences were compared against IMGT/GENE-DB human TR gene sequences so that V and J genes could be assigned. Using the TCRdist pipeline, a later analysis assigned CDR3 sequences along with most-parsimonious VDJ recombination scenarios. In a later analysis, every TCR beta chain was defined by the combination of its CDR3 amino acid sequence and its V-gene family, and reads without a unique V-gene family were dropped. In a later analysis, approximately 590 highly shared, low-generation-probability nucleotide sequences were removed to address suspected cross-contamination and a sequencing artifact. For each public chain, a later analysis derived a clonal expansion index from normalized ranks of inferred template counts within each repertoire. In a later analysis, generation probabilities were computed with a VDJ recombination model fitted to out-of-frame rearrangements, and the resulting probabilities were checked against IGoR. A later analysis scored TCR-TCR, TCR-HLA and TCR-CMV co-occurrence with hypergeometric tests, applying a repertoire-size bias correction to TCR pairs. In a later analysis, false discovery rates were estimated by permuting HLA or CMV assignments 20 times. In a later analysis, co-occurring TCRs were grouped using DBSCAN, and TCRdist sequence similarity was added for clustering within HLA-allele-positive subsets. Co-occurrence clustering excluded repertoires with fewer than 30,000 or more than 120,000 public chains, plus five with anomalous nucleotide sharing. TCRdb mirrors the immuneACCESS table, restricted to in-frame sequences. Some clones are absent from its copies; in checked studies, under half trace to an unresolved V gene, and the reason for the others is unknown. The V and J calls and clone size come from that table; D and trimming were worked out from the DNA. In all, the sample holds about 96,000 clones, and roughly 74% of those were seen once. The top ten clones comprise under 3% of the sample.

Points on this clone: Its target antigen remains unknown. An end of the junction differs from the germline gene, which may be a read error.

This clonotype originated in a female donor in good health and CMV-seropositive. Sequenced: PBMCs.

The base sequence is TGTGCTAGCAGACCTGCGAGACAGGGGCCTTACGAGCAGTACTTC. Translation gives CASRPARQGPYEQYF. Here the chain combines TRBV7-7 and TRBJ2-7; 8 middle bases align to TRBD1. CDR1 SSHAT and CDR2 FNYEAQ were looked up in the germline V gene (reference sequence). The cysteine opens and the phenylalanine closes a CDR3 of 15 amino acids. The retained sequence is limited to the CDR3, 45 bases, with the frame set at the first base. Beyond the CDR3, the reference TRBV7-7 and TRBJ2-7 genes provide the residues; the full variable domain reads: GAGVSQSPRYKVTKRGQDVTLRCDPISSHATLYWYQQALGQGPEFLTYFNYEAQPDKSGLPSDRFSAERPEGSISTLTIQRTEQRDSAMYRCASRPARQGPYEQYFGPGTRLTVT.